This entry lists 15 T cell receptor beta chains sequenced from one sample in a study of blood T cell repertoires in COVID-19. The method was immunoSEQ multiplex PCR; TCRdb's version includes in-frame clones alone and lacks a portion of them. The repertoire includes more than 100,000 clones, about four fifths of them detected once, and about 8% sits in the top ten. The sample consisted of peripheral blood. The source is a woman aged 60-75 years with active or convalescent COVID-19.

The chain combines TRBV6-5 with TRBJ2-7; TRBD2 matches at 11 bases. The junction had 2 bases not matched to a gene; V was cut back by 7 bases and J by 3 bases. This CDR3 is 13 amino acids long. The germline V gene has CDR1 MNHEY and CDR2 SVGAGI. CDR3 protein: CASTSGGNYEQYV. The DNA for the CDR3 is TGTGCCAGCACTAGCGGGGGGAACTACGAGCAGTACGTC.

The chain links TRBV5-4 to TRBJ2-2; unclear D gene. The germline V gene encodes CDR1 SGHNT and CDR2 YYREEE (reference sequence). Trimming left V 2 bases short and J 1 base short, with 3 bases between. This CDR3 comprises 13 residues. Written as DNA, the CDR3 is TGTGCCAGCAGCTTTAGGAACACCGGGGAGCTGTTTTTT. This encodes CASSFRNTGELFF.

This chain links TRBV6-5 with TRBJ2-4; 7 bases are a match to TRBD1. Germline V gives CDR1 MNHEY, CDR2 SVGAGI. This CDR3 has 16 amino acids. With V trimmed by 2 bases and J by 4 bases, 8 bases remained unmatched. Here the CDR3 reads CASSYAEGDSKNIQYF. The DNA for the CDR3 is TGTGCCAGCAGTTACGCAGAAGGGGACAGTAAAAACATTCAGTACTTC.

The gene calls are TRBV5-1 and TRBJ2-3; D is possibly TRBD1 (6 bases). V gave up 4 bases and J gave up 1 base, with 19 bases separating them. The germline V gene encodes CDR1 SGHRS and CDR2 YFSETQ. This CDR3 contains 17 residues. The CDR3 reads CASSRNSVAGGTDTQYF. As DNA, the CDR3 is TGCGCCAGCAGCCGTAACTCCGTTGCAGGGGGCACAGATACGCAGTATTTT.

The chain joins TRBV10-3 to TRBJ1-5, with D uncertain. The CDR3 consists of 15 residues. V was cut by 3 bases and J by 0 bases, with 9 bases left in between. Germline V gene lookup returns CDR1 ENHRY and CDR2 SYGVKD. This CDR3 is CAISDTADSNQPQHF. The CDR3, as DNA: TGTGCCATCAGTGACACAGCTGATAGCAATCAGCCCCAGCATTTT.

The genes are TRBV7-9 and TRBJ1-3, with no clear D. Between the trimmed V and J ends, which lost 5 bases and 0 bases, there was a span of 17 bases. The V gene's germline CDR1 is SEHNR and CDR2 FQNEAQ (reference sequence). The CDR3 loop spans 17 amino acids. CDR3 loop: CASSTLGNPLSGNTIYF. In nucleotides, the CDR3 is TGTGCCAGCAGCACACTCGGGAACCCTCTCTCTGGAAACACCATATATTTT. Full variable domain (remainder filled in from reference TRBV7-9 and TRBJ1-3): DTGVSQNPRHKITKRGQNVTFRCDPISEHNRLYWYRQTLGQGPEFLTYFQNEAQLEKSRLLSDRFSAERPKGSFSTLEIQRTEQGDSAMYLCASSTLGNPLSGNTIYFGEGSWLTVV.

The genes are TRBV15 and TRBJ1-5; D unresolved. V dropped 5 bases and J dropped 1 base, with 15 bases sitting between them. The germline V gene has CDR1 LNHNV and CDR2 YYDKDF (reference sequence). This CDR3 is 16 amino acids long. As DNA, the CDR3 is TGTGCCACCAGCCTAGCTCGTATGAGGAGCAATCAGCCCCAGCATTTT. Protein product: CATSLARMRSNQPQHF.

The chain employs TRBV2 and TRBJ1-1, with D possibly being TRBD1 (5 bases). Per germline, CDR1 SNHLY and CDR2 FYNNEI. Trimming stripped 6 bases from V and 1 base from J, with 12 bases between. The CDR3 runs 14 residues. The CDR3 loop reads CASSSTGQNTEAFF. The CDR3 bases are TGTGCCAGCAGCTCAACCGGACAGAACACTGAAGCTTTCTTT.

This rearrangement joins TRBV10-1 to TRBJ1-1, with 7 bases fitting TRBD1. The germline CDR1 and CDR2 sequences are WNHNN and SYGVQD (reference sequence). Trimming cost V 5 bases and J 11 bases; bases outside gene matches: 11. The CDR3 has 13 residues. The CDR3 bases are TGCGCCAGCAGTTTCCTCGACAGGGATTACGCTTTCTTT. Translated, it gives CASSFLDRDYAFF.

V is TRBV6-6 and J is TRBJ1-4; TRBD1 is a possible D gene (5 bases). The CDR3 runs to 14 residues. Looked up from germline, CDR1 is MNHNY and CDR2 is SVGAGI (reference sequence). Trimming shortened V by 8 bases and J by 8 bases, and 18 bases separated the two germline ends. CDR3 DNA sequence: TGTGCCAGCGGTAAGGGGTGGACGGAAGAAAAACTGTTTTTT. Translation gives CASGKGWTEEKLFF.

The CDR3 is CASSLVGGAEEQFF. The DNA of the CDR3 is TGTGCCAGCAGCTTGGTTGGAGGGGCCGAGGAGCAGTTCTTC. The V and J genes are TRBV7-2 and TRBJ2-1; possible D gene TRBD2, 6 bases. The CDR3 has 14 amino acids. The ends were cut back, 3 bases at V and 10 bases at J, with 16 bases in the middle. Looked up from germline, CDR1 is SGHTA and CDR2 is FQGNSA. The whole variable domain, remainder taken from reference TRBV7-2 and TRBJ2-1, is GAGVSQSPSNKVTEKGKDVELRCDPISGHTALYWYRQSLGQGLEFLIYFQGNSAPDKSGLPSDRFSAERTGGSVSTLTIQRTQQEDSAVYLCASSLVGGAEEQFFGPGTRLTVL.

The gene calls are TRBV5-4 and TRBJ2-2, with 7 bases lining up with TRBD2. CDR3 length: 15 residues. V shed 3 bases and J 7 bases; nucleotides not matched to a gene: 9. CDR1 and CDR2 (germline): SGHNT, YYREEE (reference sequence). This CDR3 reads CASSSRTRWGGELFF. Written as DNA, the CDR3 is TGTGCCAGCAGCTCTCGGACTAGATGGGGCGGGGAGCTGTTTTTT.

This clone was seen once. J is TRBJ2-6 and V is TRBV3-1 (or the pseudogene TRBV3-2); D may be TRBD2 (5 bases). The CDR3 spans 17 residues. The V gene's germline CDR1 is LGHDT and CDR2 YNNKEL (reference sequence). Trimming took 3 bases from V and 2 from J, leaving 14 bases between them. CDR3 amino acids: CASSQLTRLTGANVLTF. The CDR3 nucleotides read TGTGCCAGCAGCCAGCTTACTAGGCTCACTGGGGCCAACGTCCTGACTTTC.

The V and J genes are TRBV5-4 and TRBJ2-2; 12 bases map to TRBD2. CDR1 and CDR2 from the germline V gene are SGHNT and YYREEE (reference sequence). The CDR3 sequence is 17 residues long. V lost 3 bases and J lost 4; bases outside the gene matches: 7. The CDR3 reads CASSSRLAGAFTGELFF. The CDR3 DNA follows: TGTGCCAGCAGCTCGCGACTAGCGGGGGCGTTCACCGGGGAGCTGTTTTTT.

This chain connects TRBV7-2 to TRBJ1-1; 9 positions agree with TRBD1. There are 14 residues in the CDR3. CDR1 is SGHTA and CDR2 is FQGNSA in the germline V gene. V gave up 5 bases and J gave up 5 bases; unmatched junction bases: 6. The DNA for the CDR3 is TGTGCCAGCAGCCTAAGACAGGGGGGAACTGAAGCTTTCTTT. Translation: CASSLRQGGTEAFF.